These 4 T cell receptor beta chains originate from one sample sequenced in a study of Ad26.COV2.S vaccination and SARS-CoV-2 variants (dated by TCRdb to 2020 to 2022). The treatment or condition label corresponds to: roughly 20 received Ad26.COV2.S at low or high dose, single or two shots; about five received placebo; per-sample allocation not given. For vaccine and placebo recipients, repertoires were sequenced using samples collected on day 63 after the first injection. Library preparation was by the immunoSEQ multiplex PCR assay. The source is immuneACCESS, and TCRdb retained only in-frame sequences with V and J called. Part of the clones is not carried over; for the studies checked, unresolved V genes explain less than half of this, and the remainder is unexplained. The sample data list roughly 380,000 clones, and around nine tenths of these were observed just once. Of the sample, less than 4.5% is held by the ten largest clones.

Sequencing used peripheral blood, obtained in a trial of Ad26.COV2.S vaccine versus placebo. The receptors come from a person aged 18-65 years who received the Ad26.COV2.S COVID-19 vaccine or a placebo.

This clone appeared a few times. The chain combines TRBV6-1 with TRBJ2-7; a possible D gene is TRBD1 (6 bases). Looked up from germline, CDR1 is MNHNS and CDR2 is SASEGT. The CDR3 spans 13 residues. Trimming pared 3 bases from V and 4 bases from J, leaving 10 bases between. As DNA, the CDR3 is TGTGCCAGCAGTGAGACAGGTTTGTACGAGCAGTACTTC. Its translation is CASSETGLYEQYF.

In regard to this clone: Other nucleotide sequences in the sample specify the same CDR3. V usage is TRBV7-2 and J usage is TRBJ2-7; D remains ambiguous. Germline V gene sequence: CDR1 SGHTA, CDR2 FQGNSA. The CDR3 is made up of 12 amino acids. V was trimmed by 1 base and J by 3 bases, leaving 4 bases between them. The CDR3 sequence is CASSLGFYEQYF. CDR3 nucleotide sequence: TGTGCCAGCAGCTTAGGTTTCTACGAGCAGTACTTC. The full variable domain, in which reference TRBV7-2 and TRBJ2-7 provide the parts outside the CDR3, is GAGVSQSPSNKVTEKGKDVELRCDPISGHTALYWYRQSLGQGLEFLIYFQGNSAPDKSGLPSDRFSAERTGGSVSTLTIQRTQQEDSAVYLCASSLGFYEQYFGPGTRLTVT.

The chain is built from TRBV9 and TRBJ1-2; D gene uncertain. The CDR3 has 13 residues. Germline V gene data show CDR1 as SGDLS and CDR2 as YYNGEE. Deletions cut 0 bases from V and 8 bases from J, with 11 bases between. The DNA of the CDR3 is TGTGCCAGCAGCGTAGGCCCCGACGACGGCTACACCTTC. Translating gives CASSVGPDDGYTF.

This sequence joins TRBV7-8 and TRBJ2-7; D remains ambiguous. Germline loops: CDR1 SGHVS, CDR2 FQNEAQ. CDR3 length: 14 amino acids. Trimming cost V 4 bases and J 6 bases, with 16 bases left between them. The CDR3 spells CASSSSTGVREQYF. The CDR3 coding sequence is TGTGCCAGCAGCTCCTCGACTGGGGTTCGCGAGCAGTACTTC.